This TCR beta chain stems from a study of T cell responses to AZD1222 COVID-19 vaccine. CDR3 length: 13 residues. Between the trimmed V and J ends, which lost 5 bases and 3 bases, there was a span of 7 bases. CDR1 and CDR2 (germline): KGHDR, SFDVKD. Libraries were prepared by immunoSEQ multiplex PCR; TCRdb keeps only in-frame clonotypes and omits some of them. The sample yields fewer than 250,000 clones, 92% seen once. The chain couples TRBV24-1 to TRBJ1-5; D is uncertain. The TCR sequence derives from an adult in good health. Material: peripheral blood, obtained on day 0 of AZD1222 vaccination. CDR3 protein: CATSAAYNQPQHF. DNA for the CDR3: TGTGCCACCAGTGCGGCGTACAATCAGCCCCAGCATTTT.